These 21 T cell receptor beta chains came from one sample sequenced in a study of T cell responses to AZD1222 COVID-19 vaccine (dated by TCRdb to the early 2020s). Library preparation was by the immunoSEQ multiplex PCR assay. Held by TCRdb, this immuneACCESS table contains in-frame sequences only and omits some clones. Under half of the omission traces to an unresolved V gene where checked; the cause of the rest is unknown. The sample yields just under 150,000 clones; 70% to 90% were counted once. The ten largest account for under 5.5% of the sample. The time point label, read with the paper, signifies: about 28 days (+/-7) after the second vaccine dose. Explained via the paper, the treatment or condition label denotes: meningococcal conjugate vaccine given as trial control. The input for sequencing was peripheral blood, taken 28 days after the second dose of the MenACWY control vaccine. Receptor source: an adult who received the MenACWY meningococcal vaccine as a control.

The rearrangement links TRBV20-1 to TRBJ2-1; no clear D. The V end lost 3 bases, the J end lost 10 bases, and 16 bases lay between the germline ends. This CDR3 spans 13 amino acids. Germline CDR1 is DFQATT and CDR2 is SNEGSKA (reference sequence). The CDR3 sequence is CSASGSQLTEQFF. CDR3 in DNA: TGCAGTGCTAGTGGTAGCCAACTCACCGAGCAGTTCTTC.

The chain uses TRBV5-1 and TRBJ2-3; 11 nucleotides line up with TRBD2. The length of the CDR3 is 16 residues. J was trimmed by 4 bases and V by 4 bases; bases with no gene match: 8. Looked up from germline, CDR1 is SGHRS and CDR2 is YFSETQ. This chain's CDR3 is CASSAGSGGDADTQYF. The CDR3 nucleotides read TGCGCCAGCAGCGCCGGTAGCGGGGGGGACGCAGATACGCAGTATTTT.

This clone was observed once. V is TRBV9 and J is TRBJ2-3; 9 bases map to TRBD2. The V gene end was trimmed by 3 bases and the J gene end by 8 bases; junction bases not matched to a gene: 13. The CDR3 is made up of 16 amino acids. Germline loops: CDR1 SGDLS, CDR2 YYNGEE. The CDR3 region has the DNA TGTGCCAGCAGCGCCCCGGGACTAGCACAAATTGTTACGCAGTATTTT. As protein: CASSAPGLAQIVTQYF.

V gene TRBV11-3 combines with J gene TRBJ2-7, with D unclear. CDR3 length equals 15 residues. Germline loops: CDR1 SGHNT, CDR2 YENEEA. Trimming removed 1 base from V and 3 bases from J, with 13 bases in between. In DNA form, the CDR3 reads TGTGCCAGCAGCTTAGTAGGTCACCAAAACTACGAGCAGTACTTC. It is translated as CASSLVGHQNYEQYF.

The CDR3 spells CASSQDLQGYTGELFF. DNA for the CDR3: TGCGCCAGCAGCCAAGATCTACAGGGCTACACCGGGGAGCTGTTTTTT. The chain employs TRBV4-3 and TRBJ2-2; TRBD1 is a possible D gene (6 bases). Per germline, CDR1 LGHNA and CDR2 YSLEER. This CDR3 spans 16 amino acids. V was shortened by 0 bases and J by 3 bases, with 11 bases between the two germline ends.

The J gene is TRBJ1-2, the V gene TRBV7-2; 7 bases are a match to TRBD1. The V gene's germline CDR1 is SGHTA and CDR2 FQGNSA. V was pared by 2 bases and J by 6 bases, with 9 bases of the junction left unmatched. The CDR3 runs to 15 residues. CDR3 sequence: CASSLLVTGVDGYTF. The CDR3 region has the DNA TGTGCCAGCAGCTTATTGGTAACAGGGGTTGATGGCTACACCTTC. Variable domain in full (rest from reference TRBV7-2 and TRBJ1-2): GAGVSQSPSNKVTEKGKDVELRCDPISGHTALYWYRQSLGQGLEFLIYFQGNSAPDKSGLPSDRFSAERTGGSVSTLTIQRTQQEDSAVYLCASSLLVTGVDGYTFGSGTRLTVV.

The chain uses TRBV19 and TRBJ1-3, with D perhaps TRBD1 (5 bases). Germline CDR1 reads LNHDA; CDR2 reads SQIVND (reference sequence). The CDR3 has 18 amino acids. V gave up 0 bases and J gave up 2 bases, with 17 bases separating them. CDR3 coding DNA: TGTGCCAGTAGTATAGATAGGCTGCAGGGACGCCCTGGAAACACCATATATTTT. Translating gives CASSIDRLQGRPGNTIYF.

This chain links TRBV6-2 or TRBV6-3 with TRBJ1-6, with TRBD1 identical over 8 bases. The CDR3 has 16 residues. Germline assignment: CDR1 MNHEY and CDR2 SVGEGT. J was trimmed by 9 bases and V by 6 bases; bases with no gene match: 13. CDR3 in DNA: TGTGCCAGCAGCCAAACCGGACAGGGACTGGGTTCACCCCTCCACTTT. It codes for CASSQTGQGLGSPLHF.

The chain is built from TRBV9 and TRBJ2-3; D ambiguous. The CDR3 is 16 residues long. V lost 2 bases and J lost 0, with 13 bases in between. Germline CDR1 reads SGDLS; CDR2 reads YYNGEE. The CDR3 sequence: CASSVRGDGSTDTQYF. CDR3 nucleotide sequence: TGTGCCAGCAGCGTCCGTGGGGATGGAAGCACAGATACGCAGTATTTT.

V and J are TRBV4-1 and TRBJ1-1; possibly TRBD1 for D (5 bases). Germline lookup yields CDR1 MGHRA and CDR2 YSYEKL. This CDR3 region has 16 residues. Trimming pared 3 bases from V and 3 bases from J, leaving 17 bases between. CDR3 region: CASSQYRSGRDTEAFF. In DNA form, the CDR3 reads TGCGCCAGCAGCCAGTACAGGTCCGGGAGGGACACTGAAGCTTTCTTT.

This chain uses TRBV3-1 (or the pseudogene TRBV3-2) with TRBJ1-1; D is unresolved. With 6 bases removed from V and 4 bases from J, the gap between germline ends came to 6 bases. The CDR3 runs 11 residues. Germline V gene data show CDR1 as LGHDT and CDR2 as YNNKEL (reference sequence). CDR3 DNA sequence: TGTGCCAGCAGGAAGGCCACTGAAGCTTTCTTT. Amino acid sequence: CASRKATEAFF.

The chain uses TRBV9 and TRBJ2-7; weak D call: TRBD1 (6 bases). V lost 0 bases and J lost 2, with 12 bases in between. This CDR3 contains 15 residues. From germline, CDR1 is SGDLS and CDR2 YYNGEE. CDR3 residues: CASSVEAGVTYEQYF. CDR3 sequence (DNA): TGTGCCAGCAGCGTAGAGGCAGGGGTAACCTACGAGCAGTACTTC.

The chain carries TRBV6-2 or TRBV6-3 and TRBJ2-7; TRBD1 agrees at 10 bases. CDR3 length equals 15 residues. Germline trimming cut 4 bases from V and 5 bases from J; bases unmatched to any gene: 8. Looked up from germline, CDR1 is MNHEY and CDR2 is SVGEGT. CDR3 nucleotide sequence: TGTGCCAGCAGTTTTCGGGACAGGGGAGTCCACGAGCAGTACTTC. Protein product: CASSFRDRGVHEQYF.

The genes are TRBV19 and TRBJ1-2; D is unresolved. CDR3 size: 14 residues. Deletions cut 6 bases from V and 2 bases from J, with 13 bases between. Per germline, CDR1 LNHDA and CDR2 SQIVND (reference sequence). The DNA for the CDR3 is TGTGCCAGTAGGATCATTGAGGGAAACTATGGCTACACCTTC. Translating gives CASRIIEGNYGYTF.

The chain uses TRBV24-1 and TRBJ2-2; TRBD1 agrees at 7 bases. With V trimmed by 0 bases and J by 4 bases, 4 bases remained unmatched. Germline V CDR1 and CDR2: KGHDR, SFDVKD. The CDR3 length is 16 residues. CDR3 sequence (DNA): TGTGCCACCAGTGATTTGAAGGGGGCCCGCACCGGGGAGCTGTTTTTT. It specifies CATSDLKGARTGELFF.

This clone was observed once. This rearrangement joins TRBV19 to TRBJ1-2; D is unresolved. CDR3 length: 13 residues. Germline CDR1 LNHDA, CDR2 SQIVND (reference sequence). V was trimmed by 1 base and J by 4 bases, leaving 7 bases between them. CDR3 sequence: CASSIGPSYGYTF. The CDR3 DNA reads TGTGCCAGTAGTATAGGACCTTCCTATGGCTACACCTTC.

This chain connects TRBV6-5 to TRBJ1-4, with a weak D call TRBD1 (6 bases). The CDR3 spans 13 residues. Germline V gene sequence: CDR1 MNHEY, CDR2 SVGAGI. The germline V and J ends were trimmed by 5 bases and 3 bases, with 7 bases remaining between them. CDR3 loop: CASSRTANEKLFF. The CDR3 nucleotides are TGTGCCAGCAGTCGGACAGCTAATGAAAAACTGTTTTTT.

The V call is TRBV5-1, the J call TRBJ1-5, with D perhaps TRBD1 (6 bases). The CDR3 loop spans 15 amino acids. Germline V gene sequence: CDR1 SGHRS, CDR2 YFSETQ. V lost 0 bases to trimming and J lost 4 bases, with 11 bases between them. CDR3 region: CASSLGLGGNQPQHF. The CDR3 DNA is TGCGCCAGCAGCTTGGGATTAGGGGGAAATCAGCCCCAGCATTTT. Based on the CDR3 plus reference TRBV5-1 and TRBJ1-5, the full variable domain is KAGVTQTPRYLIKTRGQQVTLSCSPISGHRSVSWYQQTPGQGLQFLFEYFSETQRNKGNFPGRFSGRQFSNSRSEMNVSTLELGDSALYLCASSLGLGGNQPQHFGDGTRLSIL.

The V gene is TRBV5-5, the J gene TRBJ2-7, with 9 bases aligning to TRBD2. The germline V gene encodes CDR1 SGHKS and CDR2 YYEKEE (reference sequence). Trimming removed 3 bases from V and 2 bases from J; junction bases left unmatched: 6. The CDR3 has 15 residues. CDR3 nucleotides: TGTGCCAGCAGCTCCGGGACTAGCAATACCTACGAGCAGTACTTC. Translated, it gives CASSSGTSNTYEQYF. Full variable domain (missing parts from reference TRBV5-5 and TRBJ2-7): DAGVTQSPTHLIKTRGQQVTLRCSPISGHKSVSWYQQVLGQGPQFIFQYYEKEERGRGNFPDRFSARQFPNYSSELNVNALLLGDSALYLCASSSGTSNTYEQYFGPGTRLTVT.

This clone was observed a handful of times. The chain links TRBV7-2 to TRBJ2-3; 7 nucleotides line up with TRBD1. Losses at the gene ends were 5 bases for V and 3 bases for J; bases not matched to a gene: 5. The germline V gene has CDR1 SGHTA and CDR2 FQGNSA. The CDR3 spans 14 residues. CDR3 sequence (DNA): TGTGCCAGCAGCGCCTCGACAGGGACAGATACGCAGTATTTT. Translation: CASSASTGTDTQYF.

This rearrangement joins TRBV7-9 to TRBJ1-2, with 8 bases lining up with TRBD1. The V and J ends lost 3 bases and 6 bases, in that order; junction bases with no gene match: 6. This CDR3 is built from 14 residues. The V gene's germline CDR1 is SEHNR and CDR2 FQNEAQ (reference sequence). In DNA form, the CDR3 reads TGTGCCAGCAGCTTCGGACAGGGTCTGGATGGCTACACCTTC. Translating gives CASSFGQGLDGYTF.